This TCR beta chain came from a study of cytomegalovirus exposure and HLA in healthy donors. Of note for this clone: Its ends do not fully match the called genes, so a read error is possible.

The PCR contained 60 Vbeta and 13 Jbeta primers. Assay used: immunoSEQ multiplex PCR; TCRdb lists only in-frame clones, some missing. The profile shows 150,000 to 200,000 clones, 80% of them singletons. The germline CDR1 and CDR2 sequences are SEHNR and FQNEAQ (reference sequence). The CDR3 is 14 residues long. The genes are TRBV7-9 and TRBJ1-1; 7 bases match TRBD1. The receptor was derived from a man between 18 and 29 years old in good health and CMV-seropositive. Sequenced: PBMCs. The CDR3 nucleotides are TGTTCCAGCAGCATGGGACAGATGAACACTGAAGCTTTCTTT. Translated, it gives CSSSMGQMNTEAFF.